One and the same sample provided the 21 T cell receptor beta chains below, sequenced in a study of control samples from healthy donors and cancer patients. Sequenced by immunoSEQ multiplex PCR; TCRdb stores in-frame clones only, minus some. The repertoire holds around 85,000 clones, with roughly 91% as singletons. Sequencing used blood. These receptors originate from a woman aged 55 to 70 in good health.

This sequence joins TRBV14 and TRBJ2-2; D may be TRBD2 (5 bases). This CDR3 is 19 amino acids long. Germline V gives CDR1 SGHDN, CDR2 FVKESK. Trimming stripped 4 bases from V and 7 bases from J, with 28 bases between. CDR3 bases: TGTGCCAGCAGCCGACCCACTATGTTTTTCGGGAAATTCGGCGGGGAGCTGTTTTTT. Protein: CASSRPTMFFGKFGGELFF.

The J gene is TRBJ1-2, the V gene TRBV3-1 (or the pseudogene TRBV3-2); D uncertain. From germline, CDR1 is LGHDT and CDR2 YNNKEL (reference sequence). This CDR3 is 15 amino acids long. The V end was cut by 3 bases, the J end by 0 bases, with 11 bases between. The CDR3 spells CASSHGPASNYGYTF. The DNA of the CDR3 is TGTGCCAGCAGCCATGGCCCGGCTTCTAACTATGGCTACACCTTC.

This chain joins TRBV18 and TRBJ1-3; D is uncertain. V shed 2 bases and J shed 0 bases, with 11 bases lying between them. Germline V gene lookup returns CDR1 KGHSH and CDR2 LQKENI. This CDR3 spans 16 amino acids. The CDR3 nucleotides are TGTGCCAGCTCACCAATCACCAGTCTCTCTGGAAACACCATATATTTT. Translated, it gives CASSPITSLSGNTIYF.

The chain is built from TRBV9 and TRBJ1-2; 7 nucleotides agree with TRBD1. There are 13 residues in the CDR3. Trimming took 3 bases from V and 7 from J; bases not matched to a gene: 6. The germline gives CDR1 SGDLS, CDR2 YYNGEE. The DNA for the CDR3 is TGTGCCAGCAGCGCCATGACAGGGCTTGGCTACACCTTC. This translates into CASSAMTGLGYTF.

This clone was observed once. The genes are TRBV6-2 or TRBV6-3 and TRBJ1-1; D possibly corresponds to TRBD1 (5 bases). CDR1 MNHEY and CDR2 SVGEGT come from the germline V gene. V lost 2 bases and J 0 bases, leaving 13 bases between the germline ends. The CDR3 sequence is 16 residues long. This CDR3 reads CASSYVREGVNTEAFF. The DNA of the CDR3 is TGTGCCAGCAGTTACGTTAGGGAAGGGGTGAACACTGAAGCTTTCTTT.

This clone appeared a single time. This rearrangement joins TRBV5-4 to TRBJ2-5, with D unclear. Germline lookup yields CDR1 SGHNT and CDR2 YYREEE (reference sequence). The germline V and J ends were trimmed by 4 bases and 2 bases, with 15 bases remaining between them. The CDR3 contains 15 residues. The CDR3 sequence: CASSQALTQQETQYF. The CDR3 region has the DNA TGTGCCAGCAGCCAGGCCCTAACACAACAAGAGACCCAGTACTTC. Full variable domain (remainder filled in from reference TRBV5-4 and TRBJ2-5): ETGVTQSPTHLIKTRGQQVTLRCSSQSGHNTVSWYQQALGQGPQFIFQYYREEENGRGNFPPRFSGLQFPNYSSELNVNALELDDSALYLCASSQALTQQETQYFGPGTRLLVL.

The chain joins TRBV30 to TRBJ2-3, with D perhaps matching TRBD2 (6 bases). Trimming removed 2 bases from V and 6 bases from J, with 12 bases in between. Germline V lookup: CDR1 GTSNPN, CDR2 SVGIG (reference sequence). The CDR3 loop spans 13 amino acids. CDR3 sequence: CAWSTGSGDTQYF. Here the CDR3 DNA reads TGTGCCTGGAGTACCGGGAGCGGGGATACGCAGTATTTT.

The chain recombines TRBV19 with TRBJ1-3, with 8 bases aligning to TRBD1. Looked up from germline, CDR1 is LNHDA and CDR2 is SQIVND (reference sequence). V was clipped by 7 bases and J by 3 bases; unmatched bases: 8. This CDR3 has 15 amino acids. The CDR3 region is CASTRQQGDGNTIYF. The DNA of the CDR3 is TGTGCCAGTACCAGACAACAGGGGGATGGAAACACCATATATTTT.

This CDR3 reads CASNNRVNTEAFF. In DNA, the CDR3 is TGTGCCAGCAATAACAGGGTGAACACTGAAGCTTTCTTT. The chain is built from TRBV6-5 and TRBJ1-1, with a possible D match to TRBD1 (6 bases). The CDR3 totals 13 residues. Germline CDR1 MNHEY, CDR2 SVGAGI. Trimming took 7 bases from V and 0 from J, leaving 9 bases between them.

The V call is TRBV5-4, the J call TRBJ1-1; 10 bases align to TRBD1. The CDR3 extends over 15 amino acids. J was trimmed by 0 bases and V by 3 bases; bases with no gene match: 2. The germline CDR1 and CDR2 sequences are SGHNT and YYREEE (reference sequence). The CDR3 bases are TGTGCCAGCAGCTCCGGACAGGGGGTGAACACTGAAGCTTTCTTT. Protein sequence: CASSSGQGVNTEAFF.

J is TRBJ2-1 and V is TRBV27, with D unclear. Germline V gene data show CDR1 as MNHEY and CDR2 as SMNVEV (reference sequence). The CDR3 consists of 13 residues. V was pared by 5 bases and J by 6 bases, with 11 bases between. Here the CDR3 reads CASSPTTSNEQFF. CDR3 in DNA: TGTGCCAGCAGTCCGACGACCTCCAATGAGCAGTTCTTC.

J is TRBJ1-6 and V is TRBV7-2; 9 bases fit TRBD1. Germline V gives CDR1 SGHTA, CDR2 FQGNSA. The trim removed 5 bases at V and 10 bases at J, leaving 6 bases unmatched. The CDR3 runs 14 residues. CDR3 sequence (DNA): TGTGCCAGCAGCCCGACAGGGGGAAACTCACCCCTCCACTTT. Amino acid sequence: CASSPTGGNSPLHF. Complete variable domain (other parts from reference TRBV7-2 and TRBJ1-6): GAGVSQSPSNKVTEKGKDVELRCDPISGHTALYWYRQSLGQGLEFLIYFQGNSAPDKSGLPSDRFSAERTGGSVSTLTIQRTQQEDSAVYLCASSPTGGNSPLHFGNGTRLTVT.

This clone was seen once. The CDR3 DNA reads as TGTGCCAGCAGTGAGTCCCTTGCTATCAGGGCCACCGGGGAGCTGTTTTTT. Its translation is CASSESLAIRATGELFF. This chain connects TRBV6-1 to TRBJ2-2; TRBD1 is a possible D gene (5 bases). This CDR3 comprises 17 residues. The germline V and J ends were trimmed by 3 bases and 4 bases, with 18 bases remaining between them. CDR1 is MNHNS and CDR2 is SASEGT in the germline V gene.

This clone has a single count. The gene calls are TRBV6-6 and TRBJ1-1; D possibly corresponds to TRBD1 (5 bases). The length of the CDR3 is 16 residues. V was trimmed by 6 bases and J by 1 base, leaving 18 bases between them. CDR1 and CDR2 from the germline V gene are MNHNY and SVGAGI (reference sequence). The CDR3 nucleotides read TGTGCCAGCAGACCAGGATCGGGGGGTGGGAACACTGAAGCTTTCTTT. It specifies CASRPGSGGGNTEAFF.

This clone appeared a single time. Other nucleotide sequences from this sample produce the same CDR3. As DNA, the CDR3 is TGCGCCAGCAGCCCGGGACAGGCGAACTATGGCTACACCTTC. It specifies CASSPGQANYGYTF. The V gene is TRBV5-1, the J gene TRBJ1-2; 8 bases are a match to TRBD1. Germline CDR1 is SGHRS and CDR2 is YFSETQ. J lost 2 bases, V lost 4 bases, and 4 bases had no gene match. CDR3 length: 14 amino acids.

The table lists this clone with a count of one. V gene TRBV4-2 combines with J gene TRBJ1-4; D might be TRBD1 (5 bases). CDR3 length: 15 residues. Germline assignment: CDR1 LGHNA and CDR2 YNFKEQ. The V end lost 2 bases, the J end lost 1 base, and 8 bases lay between the germline ends. The CDR3 DNA reads as TGTGCCAGCAGCCAAAGGGGAAAAACTAATGAAAAACTGTTTTTT. The encoded protein is CASSQRGKTNEKLFF.

The CDR3 reads CASSLAPLLTGAGGYTF. CDR3 bases: TGTGCCAGCAGCTTAGCCCCCTTATTGACAGGGGCTGGTGGCTACACCTTC. The chain has TRBV7-2 and TRBJ1-2; 8 bases are a match to TRBD1. CDR1 and CDR2 (germline): SGHTA, FQGNSA. J was trimmed by 7 bases and V by 0 bases; bases with no gene match: 13. The CDR3 is 17 residues long.

The rearrangement joins TRBV10-2 to TRBJ1-5; D not resolved. Germline CDR1 is WSHSY and CDR2 is SAAADI. There are 12 residues in the CDR3. Trimming shortened V by 3 bases and J by 9 bases, and 9 bases separated the two germline ends. CDR3 coding DNA: TGCGCCAGCAGTGAAAGTTTGGGGCCCCAGCATTTT. It is translated as CASSESLGPQHF.

The rearrangement uses TRBV2 and TRBJ1-5; TRBD1 matches 7 bases. Trimming at V came to 4 bases and at J to 5 bases, leaving 5 bases not matched to a gene. This CDR3 comprises 14 residues. Germline assignment: CDR1 SNHLY and CDR2 FYNNEI. CDR3 in DNA: TGTGCCAGCAGTGTCGAGGGGGCTTATCAGCCCCAGCATTTT. It codes for CASSVEGAYQPQHF. Looking up the rest from reference TRBV2 and TRBJ1-5 gives the full variable domain: EPEVTQTPSHQVTQMGQEVILRCVPISNHLYFYWYRQILGQKVEFLVSFYNNEISEKSEIFDDQFSVERPDGSNFTLKIRSTKLEDSAMYFCASSVEGAYQPQHFGDGTRLSIL.

This clone showed up just once. This chain connects TRBV7-9 to TRBJ1-2; TRBD1 matches 9 bases. CDR3 length: 15 amino acids. Germline V gene data show CDR1 as SEHNR and CDR2 as FQNEAQ (reference sequence). V was pared by 5 bases and J by 7 bases, with 11 bases of the junction left unmatched. This chain's CDR3 is CASSVDRGSESGYTF. The CDR3 bases are TGTGCCAGCAGCGTCGACAGGGGGTCAGAGAGTGGCTACACCTTC.

This chain uses TRBV6-5 with TRBJ2-7; 7 bases line up with TRBD2. Unmatched junction bases numbered 6, after V lost 8 bases and J lost 2 bases. Germline V gene lookup returns CDR1 MNHEY and CDR2 SVGAGI. CDR3 length equals 13 residues. CDR3 DNA sequence: TGTGCCAGCGCTGTGGGGGGGGCCTACGAGCAGTACTTC. It codes for CASAVGGAYEQYF.